This TCR beta chain appears in the sequencing data of a study of naive and memory T cell subsets. Study findings and constraints: Diversity fell and Gini index rose from naive through CM, EM, EMRA.

An equimolar mix of two oligonucleotides served as the beta constant-region primer for TRBC1 and TRBC2. The ligated cDNA underwent four PCR rounds using SP2 and nested alpha and beta constant-region primers. Using its own MiXCR run on the UMI-ligation and nested PCR reads, TCRdb lists one record per CDR3 protein. The sample has 80,000 or so distinct CDR3 sequences; 9% to 9.5% are singletons. About this clonotype itself: Its antigen remains unknown.

After removal of 5 bases from V and 5 bases from J, the junction contained 8 bases not matched to a gene. This CDR3 spans 14 amino acids. CDR1 and CDR2 (germline): SGHDT, YYEEEE. The TCR was taken from a human donor in good health. This chain connects TRBV5-6 to TRBJ1-1, with TRBD1 matching over 8 bases. The specimen sequenced was naive CD8+ T cells from blood. Here the CDR3 reads CASRDRDRRTEAFF. CDR3 bases: TGTGCCAGCAGAGACCGGGACAGGAGGACTGAAGCTTTCTTT. Drawing the rest from reference TRBV5-6 and TRBJ1-1, the complete variable domain is DAGVTQSPTHLIKTRGQQVTLRCSPKSGHDTVSWYQQALGQGPQFIFQYYEEEERQRGNFPDRFSGHQFPNYSSELNVNALLLGDSALYLCASRDRDRRTEAFFGQGTRLTVV.